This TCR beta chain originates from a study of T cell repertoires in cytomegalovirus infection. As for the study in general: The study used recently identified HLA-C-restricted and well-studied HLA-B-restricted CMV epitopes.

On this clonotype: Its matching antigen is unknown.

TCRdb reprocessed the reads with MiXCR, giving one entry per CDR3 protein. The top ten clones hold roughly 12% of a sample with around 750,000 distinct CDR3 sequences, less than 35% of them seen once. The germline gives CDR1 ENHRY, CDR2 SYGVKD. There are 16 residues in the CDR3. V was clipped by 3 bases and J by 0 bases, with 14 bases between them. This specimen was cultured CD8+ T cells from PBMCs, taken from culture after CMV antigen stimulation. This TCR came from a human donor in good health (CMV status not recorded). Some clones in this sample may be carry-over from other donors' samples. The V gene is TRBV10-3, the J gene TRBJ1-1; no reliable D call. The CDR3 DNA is TGTGCCATCAGTGAAGTGGACGGCTCGGTGAACACTGAAGCTTTCTTT. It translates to CAISEVDGSVNTEAFF.